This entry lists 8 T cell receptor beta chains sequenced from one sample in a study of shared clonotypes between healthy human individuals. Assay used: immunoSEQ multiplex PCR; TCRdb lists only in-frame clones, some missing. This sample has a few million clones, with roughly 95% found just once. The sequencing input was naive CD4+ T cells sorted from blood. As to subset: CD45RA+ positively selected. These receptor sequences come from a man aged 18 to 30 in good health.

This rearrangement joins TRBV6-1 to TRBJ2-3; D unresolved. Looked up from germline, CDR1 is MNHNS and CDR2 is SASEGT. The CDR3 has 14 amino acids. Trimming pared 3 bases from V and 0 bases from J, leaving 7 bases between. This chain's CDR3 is CASSDFFSTDTQYF. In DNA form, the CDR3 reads TGTGCCAGCAGTGACTTTTTTAGCACAGATACGCAGTATTTT.

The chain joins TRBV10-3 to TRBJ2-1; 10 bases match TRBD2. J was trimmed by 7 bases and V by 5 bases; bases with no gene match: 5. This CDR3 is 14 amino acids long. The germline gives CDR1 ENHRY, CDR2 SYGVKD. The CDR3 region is CAISPSGGANEQFF. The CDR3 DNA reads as TGTGCCATCAGTCCCAGCGGGGGGGCAAATGAGCAGTTCTTC.

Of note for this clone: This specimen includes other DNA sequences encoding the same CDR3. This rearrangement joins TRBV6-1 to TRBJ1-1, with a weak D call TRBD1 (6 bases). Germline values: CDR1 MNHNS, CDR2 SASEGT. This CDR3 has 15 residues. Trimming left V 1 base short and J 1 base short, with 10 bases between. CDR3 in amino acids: CASSEGATGNTEAFF. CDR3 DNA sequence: TGTGCCAGCAGTGAAGGGGCGACAGGGAACACTGAAGCTTTCTTT.

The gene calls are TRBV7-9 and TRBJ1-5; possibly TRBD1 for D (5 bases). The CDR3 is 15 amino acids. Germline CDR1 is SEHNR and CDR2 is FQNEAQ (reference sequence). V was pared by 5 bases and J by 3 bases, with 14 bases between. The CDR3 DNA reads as TGTGCCAGCAGCCCGAGAGGGGAAATCAATCAGCCCCAGCATTTT. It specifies CASSPRGEINQPQHF.

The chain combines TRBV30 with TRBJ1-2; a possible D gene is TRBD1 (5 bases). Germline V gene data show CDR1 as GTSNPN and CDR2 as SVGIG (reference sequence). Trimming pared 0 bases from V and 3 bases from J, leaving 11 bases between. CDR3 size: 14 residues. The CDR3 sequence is CAWSVDSLYYGYTF. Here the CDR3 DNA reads TGTGCCTGGAGTGTTGACAGTCTATACTATGGCTACACCTTC. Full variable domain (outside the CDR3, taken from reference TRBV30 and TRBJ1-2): SQTIHQWPATLVQPVGSPLSLECTVEGTSNPNLYWYRQAAGRGLQLLFYSVGIGQISSEVPQNLSASRPQDRQFILSSKKLLLSDSGFYLCAWSVDSLYYGYTFGSGTRLTVV.

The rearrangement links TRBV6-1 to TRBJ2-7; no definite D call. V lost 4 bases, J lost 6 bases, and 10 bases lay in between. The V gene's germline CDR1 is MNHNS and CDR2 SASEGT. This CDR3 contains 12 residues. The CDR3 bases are TGTGCCAGCAGTGGGATAGGGTTCGAGCAGTACTTC. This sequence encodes CASSGIGFEQYF.

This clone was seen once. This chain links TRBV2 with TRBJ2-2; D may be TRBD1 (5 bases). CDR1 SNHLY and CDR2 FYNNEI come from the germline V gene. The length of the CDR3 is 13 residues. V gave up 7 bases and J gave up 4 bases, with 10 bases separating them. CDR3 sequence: CASKGPGTGELFF. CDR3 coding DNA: TGTGCCAGCAAGGGGCCGGGCACCGGGGAGCTGTTTTTT.

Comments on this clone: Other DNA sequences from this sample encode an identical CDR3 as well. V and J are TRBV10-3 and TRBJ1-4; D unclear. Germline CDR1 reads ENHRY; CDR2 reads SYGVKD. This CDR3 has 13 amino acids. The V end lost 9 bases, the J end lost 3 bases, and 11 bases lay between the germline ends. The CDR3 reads CAISDGPNEKLFF. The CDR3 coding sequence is TGTGCCATTTCGGACGGGCCTAATGAAAAACTGTTTTTT.